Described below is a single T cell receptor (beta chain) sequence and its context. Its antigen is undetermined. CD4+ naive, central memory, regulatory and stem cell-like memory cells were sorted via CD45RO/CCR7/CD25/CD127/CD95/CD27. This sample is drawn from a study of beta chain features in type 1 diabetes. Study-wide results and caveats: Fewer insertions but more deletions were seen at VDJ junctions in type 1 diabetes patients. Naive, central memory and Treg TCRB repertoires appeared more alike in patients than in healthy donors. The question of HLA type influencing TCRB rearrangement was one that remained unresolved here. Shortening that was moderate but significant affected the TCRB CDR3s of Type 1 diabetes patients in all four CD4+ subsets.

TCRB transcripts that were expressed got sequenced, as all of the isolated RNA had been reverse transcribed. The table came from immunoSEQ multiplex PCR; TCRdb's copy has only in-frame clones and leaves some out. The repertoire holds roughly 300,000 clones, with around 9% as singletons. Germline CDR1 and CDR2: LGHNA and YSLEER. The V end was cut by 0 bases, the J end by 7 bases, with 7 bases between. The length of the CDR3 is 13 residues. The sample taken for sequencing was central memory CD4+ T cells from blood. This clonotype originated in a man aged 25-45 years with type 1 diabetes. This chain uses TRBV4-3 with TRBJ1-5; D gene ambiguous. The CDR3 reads CASSQERRQPQHF. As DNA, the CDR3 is TGCGCCAGCAGCCAAGAGAGGAGACAGCCCCAGCATTTT.